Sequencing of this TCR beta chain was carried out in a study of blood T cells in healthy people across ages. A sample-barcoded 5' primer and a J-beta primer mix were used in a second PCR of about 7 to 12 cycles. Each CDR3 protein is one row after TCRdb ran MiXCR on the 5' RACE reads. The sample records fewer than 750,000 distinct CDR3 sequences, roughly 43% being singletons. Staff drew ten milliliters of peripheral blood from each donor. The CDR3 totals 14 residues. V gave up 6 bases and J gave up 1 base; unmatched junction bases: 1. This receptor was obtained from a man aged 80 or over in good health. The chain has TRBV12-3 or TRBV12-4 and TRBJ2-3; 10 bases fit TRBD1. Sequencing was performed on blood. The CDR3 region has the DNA TGTGCCAGCAGGGACAGGGGGGGCACAGATACGCAGTATTTT. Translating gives CASRDRGGTDTQYF.